These 8 T cell receptor beta chains were sequenced from one sample in a study of PD-1 blockade in classical Hodgkin lymphoma. Brentuximab vedotin exposure varied among the patients, all of whom had relapsed after autologous stem cell transplantation. Clones were read by immunoSEQ multiplex PCR, and TCRdb kept only the in-frame ones, dropping some. The repertoire consists of roughly 96,000 clones, with 75% to 90% occurring once and the leading ten covering over 8.5%. The starting material was peripheral blood mononuclear cells (PBMCs), obtained before the second cycle of nivolumab. The receptors were sampled from a human donor with classical Hodgkin lymphoma.

This clone appeared a single time. The chain joins TRBV6-1 to TRBJ2-7, with a weak D call TRBD1 (6 bases). The CDR3 sequence is 15 residues long. Germline V gene lookup returns CDR1 MNHNS and CDR2 SASEGT. V shed 1 base and J shed 3 bases, with 13 bases lying between them. The CDR3, as DNA: TGTGCCAGCAGTGAAGGTTGGGCAGGGGACTACGAGCAGTACTTC. Protein sequence: CASSEGWAGDYEQYF.

V is TRBV11-2 and J is TRBJ2-2; D might be TRBD2 (6 bases). V lost 3 bases, J lost 2 bases, and 10 bases lay in between. This CDR3 has 15 amino acids. CDR1 and CDR2 (germline): SGHAT, FQNNGV. DNA for the CDR3: TGTGCCAGCAGCTTGGCGGGGCAAAACACCGGGGAGCTGTTTTTT. It specifies CASSLAGQNTGELFF. The full variable domain, with the rest looked up from reference TRBV11-2 and TRBJ2-2, is EAGVAQSPRYKIIEKRQSVAFWCNPISGHATLYWYQQILGQGPKLLIQFQNNGVVDDSQLPKDRFSAERLKGVDSTLKIQPAKLEDSAVYLCASSLAGQNTGELFFGEGSRLTVL.

CDR3 loop: CASSPGQGLSGELFF. DNA for the CDR3: TGCGCCAGCAGCCCCGGACAGGGCTTGTCCGGGGAGCTGTTTTTT. The chain carries TRBV5-1 and TRBJ2-2; TRBD1 agrees at 8 bases. J gave up 6 bases and V 4 bases, and 8 bases lay outside the gene matches. This CDR3 is built from 15 residues. Germline CDR1 and CDR2: SGHRS and YFSETQ.

The chain has TRBV7-8 and TRBJ2-7; D may correspond to TRBD1 or TRBD2 (5 bases each). The germline V gene encodes CDR1 SGHVS and CDR2 FQNEAQ. With 1 base removed from V and 3 bases from J, the gap between germline ends came to 10 bases. This CDR3 is built from 14 residues. As DNA, the CDR3 is TGTGCCAGCAGCTTAGAGGGACGGAACTACGAGCAGTACTTC. Translating it yields CASSLEGRNYEQYF.

The chain couples TRBV6-5 to TRBJ2-1; 7 positions match TRBD2. CDR3 length: 15 amino acids. The germline V gene encodes CDR1 MNHEY and CDR2 SVGAGI. Trimming cost V 6 bases and J 3 bases; bases outside gene matches: 8. The CDR3 DNA reads TGTGCCAGCAGAGCGCTGGGGGGGGGCTACAATGAGCAGTTCTTC. It translates to CASRALGGGYNEQFF.

This chain connects TRBV6-4 to TRBJ2-3, with 8 bases aligning to TRBD2. The V gene end was trimmed by 2 bases and the J gene end by 4 bases; junction bases not matched to a gene: 8. This CDR3 has 16 amino acids. Germline CDR1 reads MRHNA; CDR2 reads SNTAGT. The CDR3 nucleotides are TGTGCCAGCAGTGACCCAGCCGGGAGGGCCCCAGATACGCAGTATTTT. Protein product: CASSDPAGRAPDTQYF.

V is TRBV19 and J is TRBJ2-1; either TRBD1 or TRBD2 may fit D (6 bases each). Between the trimmed V and J ends, which lost 7 bases and 4 bases, there was a span of 11 bases. CDR1 is LNHDA, CDR2 SQIVND, per germline (reference sequence). This CDR3 region has 13 residues. CDR3 sequence: CASNGGTYNEQFF. CDR3 sequence (DNA): TGTGCCAGTAACGGGGGCACTTACAATGAGCAGTTCTTC. Together with reference TRBV19 and TRBJ2-1, the CDR3 gives the full variable domain: DGGITQSPKYLFRKEGQNVTLSCEQNLNHDAMYWYRQDPGQGLRLIYYSQIVNDFQKGDIAEGYSVSREKKESFPLTVTSAQKNPTAFYLCASNGGTYNEQFFGPGTRLTVL.

J is TRBJ2-3 and V is TRBV6-6; the D gene is possibly TRBD2 (5 bases). V lost 6 bases, J lost 7 bases, and 14 bases lay in between. The CDR3 totals 13 residues. Germline values: CDR1 MNHNY, CDR2 SVGAGI (reference sequence). CDR3: CASSSAGAYTQYF. As DNA, the CDR3 is TGTGCCAGCAGCTCCGCGGGCGCCTATACGCAGTATTTT.